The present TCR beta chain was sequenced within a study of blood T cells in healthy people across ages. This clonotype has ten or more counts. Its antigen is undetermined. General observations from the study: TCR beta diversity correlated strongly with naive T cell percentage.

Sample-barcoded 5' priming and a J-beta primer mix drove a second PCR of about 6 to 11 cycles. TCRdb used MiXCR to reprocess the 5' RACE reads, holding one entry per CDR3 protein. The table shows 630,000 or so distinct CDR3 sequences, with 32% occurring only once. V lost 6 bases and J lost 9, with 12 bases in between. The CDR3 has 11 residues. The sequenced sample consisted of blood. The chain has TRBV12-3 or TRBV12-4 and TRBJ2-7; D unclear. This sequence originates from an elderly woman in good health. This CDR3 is CASSNRQTQYF. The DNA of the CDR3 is TGTGCCAGCAGCAACCGACAAACGCAGTACTTC.